This T cell receptor beta chain emerged from a study of Ad26.COV2.S vaccination and SARS-CoV-2 variants. Turning to the study itself: The Ad26.COV2.S arm of the COV1001 trial was where the donor was placed. In the study, Ad26.COV2.S was injected intramuscularly once, or twice 56 days apart.

The protocol was immunoSEQ multiplex PCR, while the TCRdb copy is restricted to in-frame clones and leaves out a portion. The sample carries 400,000 or so clones, about 85% recorded once. As to treatment: roughly 20 received Ad26.COV2.S at low or high dose, single or two shots; about 5 received placebo; per-sample allocation not given. Repertoires come from day 63 after the first vaccine or placebo injection. Whoever gave the sample was an adult aged 18-55 years in Boston. The vaccine antigen was prefusion-stabilized Wuhan SARS-CoV-2 spike. Germline V CDR1 and CDR2: MGHRA, YSYEKL. The CDR3 extends over 17 amino acids. Trimming took 1 base from V and 3 from J; bases not matched to a gene: 9.

The chain links TRBV4-1 to TRBJ1-3; 7 nucleotides match TRBD1. This receptor was taken from a person between 18 and 60 years old who received the Ad26.COV2.S COVID-19 vaccine or a placebo. The source was peripheral blood, collected in a trial of Ad26.COV2.S vaccine versus placebo. The CDR3 nucleotides read TGCGCCAGCAGCCAAGGGTGGGCAGGGGGAGTTGGAAACACCATATATTTT. This sequence encodes CASSQGWAGGVGNTIYF.